Listed below are T cell receptor beta chains from one sample, sequenced in a study of T cells in Graves' hyperthyroidism and ophthalmopathy. TCRdb ran MiXCR on the multiplex PCR reads and lists one entry per CDR3 protein. Here the sample spans about 290,000 distinct CDR3 sequences, about 14% being singletons. Sequenced sample: blood. These receptors all come from a woman in her twenties or thirties with Graves' hyperthyroidism that later progressed to Graves' ophthalmopathy. Both conserved end residues are part of each CDR3.

J gene	V gene	CDR3 protein
TRBJ2-5	TRBV7-8	CASSLPGLAGVGTQYF
TRBJ1-1	TRBV7-9	CASSPSENTEAFF
TRBJ2-1	TRBV4-3	CASSQDTSDGEQFF
TRBJ2-7	TRBV6-6	CASSYIRGAPRYHEQYF
TRBJ2-7	TRBV4-3	CASSQSQRYEQYF
TRBJ2-3	TRBV30	CAWSGASGTDTQYF
TRBJ2-1	TRBV5-1	CASSFGGLAGDNEQFF
TRBJ2-1	TRBV28	CARRSWFEQFF
TRBJ2-1	TRBV20-1	CSARDPGRRGLNEQFF
TRBJ2-2	TRBV7-9	CASSPGGLAGVTGELFF
TRBJ2-5	TRBV10-3	CAISLTGKETQYF
TRBJ2-7	TRBV7-2	CASSSSGRLSEQYF
TRBJ2-4	TRBV20-1	CSARVGGRLAKNIQYF
TRBJ1-4	TRBV12-3/TRBV12-4	CASSPGTINEKLFF
TRBJ2-5	TRBV19	CASSMATDPPGTQYF
TRBJ2-7	TRBV7-2	CASSSTGLLPREQYF
TRBJ2-7	TRBV6-5	CASSYSLGSEQYF
TRBJ1-3	TRBV7-2	CASSLDLRDRHRHRTGNTIYF
TRBJ2-1	TRBV20-1	CSAGQLAGLYNEQFF
TRBJ1-4	TRBV25-1	CASSRTDEKLFF
TRBJ2-7	TRBV6-1	CASSVDFNSYEQYF
TRBJ1-6	TRBV7-9	CASRTAGDSPLHF
TRBJ2-7	TRBV28	CASSLGGGGAGIEQYF
TRBJ2-3	TRBV2	CASQAGAGTDTQYF
TRBJ1-6	TRBV28	CACTGRYSPLHF
TRBJ2-1	TRBV28	CASSFRGSFAINNEQFF
TRBJ2-1	TRBV2	CASSETEWEFF
TRBJ2-6	TRBV28	CASSTGQRSGANVLTF
TRBJ2-2	TRBV27	CASSLQLAGGGELFF
TRBJ2-2	TRBV29-1	CSVEAGTGELFF
TRBJ1-2	TRBV5-1	CASSLPPDGANYGYTF
TRBJ2-3	TRBV14	CASSQETPGRGEPDTQYF
TRBJ1-1	TRBV28	CASSLWTDPRNTEAFF
TRBJ2-7	TRBV5-4	CASSPDVAYEQYF